This entry lists 11 T cell receptor beta chains sequenced from one sample in a study of shared clonotypes between healthy human individuals. Profiled with immunoSEQ multiplex PCR; TCRdb holds only in-frame clones, not every one. The data contain under 2,500,000 clones, roughly 95% of them singletons. The material sequenced was naive CD4+ T cells sorted from blood. Subset denoted: CD45RA+ positively selected. The source of these receptors is a man aged 18 to 30 in good health.

V is TRBV18 and J is TRBJ1-5, with D possibly TRBD1 on 6 matching bases. CDR1 and CDR2 from the germline V gene are KGHSH and LQKENI. CDR3 size: 13 residues. Trimming shortened V by 2 bases and J by 7 bases, and 9 bases separated the two germline ends. CDR3 nucleotide sequence: TGTGCCAGCTCACCAGGGGGCATGCAGCCCCAGCATTTT. Translating it yields CASSPGGMQPQHF.

The chain couples TRBV6-6 to TRBJ2-2; a weak D match, TRBD1 (6 bases). CDR1 is MNHNY, CDR2 SVGAGI, per germline (reference sequence). V was clipped by 10 bases and J by 0 bases, with 12 bases between them. This CDR3 has 14 amino acids. This CDR3 is CATRQVANTGELFF. The CDR3 bases are TGTGCCACCCGACAGGTAGCGAACACCGGGGAGCTGTTTTTT.

The chain carries TRBV7-2 and TRBJ1-1, with D possibly matching TRBD1 (6 bases). Trimming shortened V by 10 bases and J by 4 bases, and 16 bases separated the two germline ends. The CDR3 runs to 13 residues. Germline CDR1 is SGHTA and CDR2 is FQGNSA. CDR3 sequence reads: CATSEGGSTEAFF. CDR3 sequence (DNA): TGTGCCACCTCCGAGGGGGGGAGCACTGAAGCTTTCTTT.

Here the CDR3 reads CASSPRSGGADYGYTF. For the CDR3, the DNA is TGTGCCAGCTCACCACGAAGCGGGGGGGCGGACTATGGCTACACCTTC. The chain has TRBV18 and TRBJ1-2, with D possibly matching TRBD1 (6 bases). The length of the CDR3 is 16 residues. Germline V gene lookup returns CDR1 KGHSH and CDR2 LQKENI. V lost 1 base and J lost 3, with 15 bases in between.

This chain uses TRBV19 with TRBJ1-1; D perhaps matches TRBD1 (5 bases). Germline V gene sequence: CDR1 LNHDA, CDR2 SQIVND (reference sequence). The V gene lost 5 bases and the J gene lost 4 bases, with 20 bases spanning the gap. The CDR3 contains 16 residues. The CDR3, as DNA: TGTGCCAGTAGTCTGTGGGACCCCGGAAAGGGCACTGAAGCTTTCTTT. Translating it yields CASSLWDPGKGTEAFF.

The chain has TRBV7-2 and TRBJ2-7; perhaps TRBD2 as D (6 bases). Germline CDR1 is SGHTA and CDR2 is FQGNSA. V was shortened by 1 base and J by 2 bases, with 15 bases between the two germline ends. The CDR3 extends over 16 amino acids. In DNA, the CDR3 is TGTGCCAGCAGCTTAGTCGGTAACGGGGGAGCCTACGAGCAGTACTTC. Protein sequence: CASSLVGNGGAYEQYF.

This rearrangement joins TRBV7-2 to TRBJ1-6; unclear D gene. The CDR3 totals 18 residues. Germline V gene sequence: CDR1 SGHTA, CDR2 FQGNSA. Trimming shortened V by 2 bases and J by 0 bases, and 14 bases separated the two germline ends. The DNA of the CDR3 is TGTGCCAGCAGCTTACCTAGGAACTGGAGCTCCTATAATTCACCCCTCCACTTT. This codes for CASSLPRNWSSYNSPLHF.

The rearrangement uses TRBV5-1 and TRBJ2-1; TRBD2 matches at 10 bases. The CDR3 contains 16 residues. The germline V gene encodes CDR1 SGHRS and CDR2 YFSETQ. The V segment lost 0 bases and the J segment 8 bases; nucleotides outside the gene matches: 8. CDR3: CASSLAGLAEMDEQFF. The CDR3 DNA sequence: TGCGCCAGCAGCTTGGCAGGACTAGCGGAGATGGATGAGCAGTTCTTC.

This clone was counted only a few times. Other DNA variants within this sample encode the same CDR3. V and J are TRBV7-2 and TRBJ2-1; D ambiguous. The germline CDR1 and CDR2 sequences are SGHTA and FQGNSA. CDR3 length equals 14 residues. V lost 1 base and J 8 bases, leaving 12 bases between the germline ends. The CDR3 region is CASSLGGSRDEQFF. As DNA, the CDR3 is TGTGCCAGCAGCTTAGGAGGTAGTCGGGATGAGCAGTTCTTC.

Of note for this clone: This specimen includes other DNA sequences encoding the same CDR3. The rearrangement joins TRBV18 to TRBJ2-5; D possibly corresponds to TRBD1 (5 bases). CDR3 size: 14 residues. Germline CDR1 and CDR2: KGHSH and LQKENI. Trimming removed 2 bases from V and 1 base from J, with 8 bases in between. The CDR3 coding sequence is TGTGCCAGCTCACCAAGGCAGGGCCAAGAGACCCAGTACTTC. This translates into CASSPRQGQETQYF.

This clone was found once. The chain carries TRBV30 and TRBJ2-5; 10 bases line up with TRBD1. V was clipped by 5 bases and J by 5 bases; unmatched bases: 5. In germline, CDR1 is GTSNPN, CDR2 SVGIG (reference sequence). The CDR3 loop spans 13 amino acids. The CDR3 here is CAWGGQGGETQYF. The CDR3 DNA reads as TGTGCCTGGGGAGGACAGGGGGGGGAGACCCAGTACTTC.